Following are 32 T cell receptor beta chains from one sample sequenced in a study of cytomegalovirus exposure and HLA in healthy donors. This table comes from immunoSEQ multiplex PCR, and its TCRdb copy is limited to in-frame clones, with some not included. The table has about 120,000 clones, over 65% seen once. The material sequenced was PBMCs. These receptors were taken from a woman in her twenties or thirties in good health and CMV-seronegative.

V is TRBV11-2 and J is TRBJ2-1; TRBD2 is a possible D gene (7 bases). Trimming took 5 bases from V and 7 from J, leaving 18 bases between them. CDR3 length equals 15 residues. Germline CDR1 is SGHAT and CDR2 is FQNNGV. This CDR3 reads CASSSVRGPRNEQFF. The CDR3 DNA follows: TGTGCCAGCAGCAGTGTGCGGGGGCCGCGGAATGAGCAGTTCTTC. The full variable domain, rest sourced from reference TRBV11-2 and TRBJ2-1, is EAGVAQSPRYKIIEKRQSVAFWCNPISGHATLYWYQQILGQGPKLLIQFQNNGVVDDSQLPKDRFSAERLKGVDSTLKIQPAKLEDSAVYLCASSSVRGPRNEQFFGPGTRLTVL.

The chain employs TRBV7-3 and TRBJ2-7, with TRBD2 identical over 14 bases. Germline V CDR1 and CDR2: SGHTA, FQGTGA. V was clipped by 5 bases and J by 3 bases; unmatched bases: 6. CDR3 size: 16 residues. Here the CDR3 DNA reads TGTGCCAGCAGCATCCGGACTAGCGGGGGGATCTACGAGCAGTACTTC. Translated: CASSIRTSGGIYEQYF.

This chain joins TRBV7-9 and TRBJ2-3; no reliable D call. The CDR3 runs 15 residues. Germline CDR1 SEHNR, CDR2 FQNEAQ (reference sequence). V was pared by 1 base and J by 0 bases, with 8 bases between. The CDR3 here is CASSLVPVSTDTQYF. The CDR3 DNA follows: TGTGCCAGCAGCTTAGTGCCGGTAAGCACAGATACGCAGTATTTT. The full variable domain, in which reference TRBV7-9 and TRBJ2-3 provide the parts outside the CDR3, is DTGVSQNPRHKITKRGQNVTFRCDPISEHNRLYWYRQTLGQGPEFLTYFQNEAQLEKSRLLSDRFSAERPKGSFSTLEIQRTEQGDSAMYLCASSLVPVSTDTQYFGPGTRLTVL.

The gene calls are TRBV12-5 and TRBJ2-1; TRBD2 matches at 9 bases. The CDR3 runs 16 residues. In germline, CDR1 is LGHNT, CDR2 FRNRAP. Losses at the gene ends were 5 bases for V and 4 bases for J; bases not matched to a gene: 9. The CDR3 nucleotides are TGTGCTAGTGGTCCGAAAGGCAGCGGGGGGTACAATGAGCAGTTCTTC. It specifies CASGPKGSGGYNEQFF.

The V call is TRBV28, the J call TRBJ1-2; a weak D match, TRBD1 (5 bases). The CDR3 is 13 residues long. CDR1 is MDHEN, CDR2 SYDVKM, per germline. V shed 6 bases and J shed 6 bases, with 14 bases lying between them. This CDR3 reads CASSGGTSNGYTF. CDR3 nucleotides: TGTGCCAGCAGCGGGGGGACCTCAAATGGCTACACCTTC.

The chain employs TRBV6-5 and TRBJ2-3, with D maybe TRBD2 (5 bases). Per the germline V gene, CDR1 is MNHEY and CDR2 is SVGAGI. V was pared by 2 bases and J by 2 bases, with 11 bases between. The CDR3 extends over 15 amino acids. DNA for the CDR3: TGTGCCAGCAGTTACCGGGGAACATACACAGATACGCAGTATTTT. This gives the protein CASSYRGTYTDTQYF.

The chain couples TRBV19 to TRBJ2-1; 10 bases fit TRBD2. CDR3 length: 16 amino acids. Germline loops: CDR1 LNHDA, CDR2 SQIVND (reference sequence). V was pared by 5 bases and J by 9 bases, with 13 bases of the junction left unmatched. The CDR3 DNA sequence: TGTGCCAGTAGTCCCCGGTGGAGCGGGGGGGCCAGTGAGCAGTTCTTC. As protein: CASSPRWSGGASEQFF.

The V gene is TRBV7-8, the J gene TRBJ1-1, with TRBD1 identical over 7 bases. The junction had 4 bases not matched to a gene; V was cut back by 4 bases and J by 5 bases. Germline V gene data show CDR1 as SGHVS and CDR2 as FQNEAQ. This CDR3 contains 13 residues. CDR3 nucleotides: TGTGCCAGCAGCTATGCACAGGGGACTGAAGCTTTCTTT. Translated, it gives CASSYAQGTEAFF.

This clone was counted between two and nine times. The V gene is TRBV6-1, the J gene TRBJ1-5, with a tentative D call TRBD1 (6 bases). The CDR3 consists of 15 residues. The V gene lost 3 bases and the J gene lost 1 base, with 10 bases spanning the gap. Germline values: CDR1 MNHNS, CDR2 SASEGT. CDR3 DNA sequence: TGTGCCAGCAGTGAGGACAGCACAAGCAATCAGCCCCAGCATTTT. Amino acid sequence: CASSEDSTSNQPQHF.

The V call is TRBV5-1, the J call TRBJ2-5; D is undetermined. Germline V lookup: CDR1 SGHRS, CDR2 YFSETQ. Trimming removed 2 bases at V and 4 bases at J, with 15 bases between. The CDR3 contains 15 residues. CDR3 region: CASSFAYGDGETQYF. In DNA form, the CDR3 reads TGCGCCAGCAGCTTCGCGTACGGTGATGGAGAGACCCAGTACTTC.

V usage is TRBV4-3 and J usage is TRBJ2-3, with D tentatively TRBD2 (5 bases). This CDR3 is 14 amino acids long. Germline-derived CDR1 and CDR2 are LGHNA and YSLEER. Trimming cost V 2 bases and J 4 bases, with 10 bases left between them. The DNA of the CDR3 is TGCGCCAGCAGCCAAAGTTACGGGGCAGATACGCAGTATTTT. Translating gives CASSQSYGADTQYF.

J is TRBJ2-7 and V is TRBV15, with a tentative D call TRBD2 (7 bases). The V end was cut by 5 bases, the J end by 1 base, with 18 bases between. This CDR3 is 16 amino acids long. The germline V gene has CDR1 LNHNV and CDR2 YYDKDF (reference sequence). The CDR3 loop is CATSPSGGGRSYEQYF. CDR3 nucleotides: TGTGCCACCAGCCCCTCTGGGGGGGGGCGTTCCTACGAGCAGTACTTC.

The rearrangement uses TRBV7-2 and TRBJ1-1; TRBD1 is a possible D gene (6 bases). The CDR3 extends over 13 amino acids. Trimming removed 3 bases at V and 5 bases at J, with 10 bases between. The germline gives CDR1 SGHTA, CDR2 FQGNSA. CDR3 protein: CASSFQQGTEAFF. Written as DNA, the CDR3 is TGTGCCAGCAGCTTCCAACAGGGTACTGAAGCTTTCTTT. Drawing the rest from reference TRBV7-2 and TRBJ1-1, the complete variable domain is GAGVSQSPSNKVTEKGKDVELRCDPISGHTALYWYRQSLGQGLEFLIYFQGNSAPDKSGLPSDRFSAERTGGSVSTLTIQRTQQEDSAVYLCASSFQQGTEAFFGQGTRLTVV.

The DNA of the CDR3 is TGCGCCAGCAGCGCCCGCCCCGCAACACTGAACACTGAAGCTTTCTTT. Translation gives CASSARPATLNTEAFF. The J gene is TRBJ1-1, the V gene TRBV4-3; D call uncertain. Trimming removed 5 bases at V and 0 bases at J, with 16 bases between. This CDR3 spans 16 amino acids. Germline loops: CDR1 LGHNA, CDR2 YSLEER.

CDR3 protein: CASSSGQGASYEQYF. The CDR3 DNA sequence: TGTGCCAGCAGCTCGGGACAGGGGGCAAGCTACGAGCAGTACTTC. The J gene is TRBJ2-7, the V gene TRBV7-3, with TRBD1 matching over 12 bases. This CDR3 contains 15 residues. Trimming removed 4 bases from V and 3 bases from J; junction bases left unmatched: 4. Germline V gives CDR1 SGHTA, CDR2 FQGTGA.

The chain joins TRBV29-1 to TRBJ1-2; D is undetermined. The germline V gene encodes CDR1 SQVTM and CDR2 ANQGSEA. V was pared by 3 bases and J by 3 bases, with 8 bases between. This CDR3 contains 12 residues. CDR3 sequence: CSVESPDYGYTF. The CDR3 region has the DNA TGCAGCGTTGAGAGTCCCGACTATGGCTACACCTTC. The complete variable domain, with remaining parts taken from reference TRBV29-1 and TRBJ1-2, reads SAVISQKPSRDICQRGTSLTIQCQVDSQVTMMFWYRQQPGQSLTLIATANQGSEATYESGFVIDKFPISRPNLTFSTLTVSNMSPEDSSIYLCSVESPDYGYTFGSGTRLTVV.

This chain links TRBV30 with TRBJ1-2; D ambiguous. V shed 3 bases and J shed 2 bases, with 16 bases lying between them. This CDR3 contains 15 residues. Germline loops: CDR1 GTSNPN, CDR2 SVGIG (reference sequence). In DNA, the CDR3 is TGTGCCTGGAGCCGAATTACTACCGAGAACTATGGCTACACCTTC. Translated: CAWSRITTENYGYTF.

The V and J genes are TRBV7-2 and TRBJ2-1; the D gene is possibly TRBD2 (5 bases). The germline V gene has CDR1 SGHTA and CDR2 FQGNSA. V lost 5 bases and J 4 bases, leaving 9 bases between the germline ends. The CDR3 totals 13 residues. CDR3 coding DNA: TGTGCCAGCAGCCATGGCGGGTACAATGAGCAGTTCTTC. As protein: CASSHGGYNEQFF.

V gene TRBV30 combines with J gene TRBJ2-3, with D possibly being TRBD1 (5 bases). The CDR3 totals 11 residues. V lost 8 bases to trimming and J lost 3 bases, with 9 bases between them. Germline CDR1 GTSNPN, CDR2 SVGIG (reference sequence). The CDR3 nucleotides read TGTGCCGGCCAGGGAACAGATACGCAGTATTTT. Protein sequence: CAGQGTDTQYF.

The rearrangement links TRBV6-1 to TRBJ2-2; D gene unclear. CDR3 length equals 14 residues. Deletions cut 7 bases from V and 2 bases from J, with 11 bases between. Germline CDR1 MNHNS, CDR2 SASEGT. The CDR3 DNA reads TGTGCCAGCAACCTGGGCCCAAACACCGGGGAGCTGTTTTTT. Residues: CASNLGPNTGELFF.

The chain has TRBV11-2 and TRBJ1-3; the D is unclear. This CDR3 comprises 15 residues. The V and J ends lost 4 bases and 0 bases respectively, with 10 bases between them. Germline V gene sequence: CDR1 SGHAT, CDR2 FQNNGV. CDR3 DNA: TGTGCCAGCAGCTCCATCCGCGGCTCTGGAAACACCATATATTTT. Encoded protein: CASSSIRGSGNTIYF.

This chain's CDR3 is CASSESGENQPQHF. CDR3 sequence (DNA): TGCGCCAGCAGTGAGTCAGGGGAAAATCAGCCCCAGCATTTT. This sequence joins TRBV10-1 and TRBJ1-5; possible D gene TRBD1, 5 bases. Germline V gene data show CDR1 as WNHNN and CDR2 as SYGVQD (reference sequence). This CDR3 comprises 14 residues. V was cut by 0 bases and J by 4 bases, with 7 bases left in between.

This chain uses TRBV5-1 with TRBJ2-1, with TRBD2 identical over 11 bases. This CDR3 is built from 14 residues. Germline CDR1 is SGHRS and CDR2 is YFSETQ. V lost 0 bases, J lost 7 bases, and 0 bases stayed unmatched. The CDR3 protein is CASSLASGGNEQFF. DNA of the CDR3: TGCGCCAGCAGCTTGGCTAGCGGGGGGAATGAGCAGTTCTTC.

The chain's CDR3 is CASALGTGGYEQYF. The CDR3, as DNA: TGCGCCAGCGCTCTCGGGACAGGGGGCTACGAGCAGTACTTC. This rearrangement joins TRBV10-2 to TRBJ2-7, with TRBD1 matching 11 bases. Germline V gene sequence: CDR1 WSHSY, CDR2 SAAADI. The CDR3 totals 14 residues. After removal of 8 bases from V and 3 bases from J, the junction contained 6 bases not matched to a gene.

The rearrangement links TRBV6-5 to TRBJ2-1; D possibly corresponds to TRBD2 (7 bases). V was clipped by 2 bases and J by 10 bases, with 21 bases between them. Germline V gives CDR1 MNHEY, CDR2 SVGAGI. The CDR3 has 16 amino acids. CDR3 residues: CASSYPRTAGTGEQFF. In DNA, the CDR3 is TGTGCCAGCAGTTACCCTCGGACAGCGGGGACTGGGGAGCAGTTCTTC.

The rearrangement joins TRBV11-2 to TRBJ2-7, with TRBD2 matching over 7 bases. The CDR3 length is 16 residues. Germline trimming cut 5 bases from V and 0 bases from J; bases unmatched to any gene: 10. Germline assignment: CDR1 SGHAT and CDR2 FQNNGV. CDR3 sequence (DNA): TGTGCCAGCAGCCCCTACGGGGGGAGCAGCTCCTACGAGCAGTACTTC. Residues: CASSPYGGSSSYEQYF.

This chain uses TRBV11-2 with TRBJ2-7; 8 bases fit TRBD2. In germline, CDR1 is SGHAT, CDR2 FQNNGV. This CDR3 has 15 residues. Trimming removed 5 bases from V and 4 bases from J; junction bases left unmatched: 10. CDR3 residues: CASSLERGPVYEQYF. The CDR3 DNA is TGTGCCAGCAGCCTCGAGCGGGGGCCCGTTTACGAGCAGTACTTC.

The V gene is TRBV5-4, the J gene TRBJ2-5; 14 bases fit TRBD2. Germline trimming cut 4 bases from V and 5 bases from J; bases unmatched to any gene: 4. Per germline, CDR1 SGHNT and CDR2 YYREEE (reference sequence). This CDR3 is 15 amino acids long. CDR3 residues: CASSRGTSGGETQYF. CDR3 bases: TGTGCCAGCAGCAGAGGGACTAGCGGGGGTGAGACCCAGTACTTC.

The J gene is TRBJ2-7, the V gene TRBV27, with TRBD1 identical over 7 bases. The CDR3 covers 19 residues. The V gene end was trimmed by 7 bases and the J gene end by 3 bases; junction bases not matched to a gene: 24. Germline V CDR1 and CDR2: MNHEY, SMNVEV (reference sequence). Written as DNA, the CDR3 is TGTGCCAGCACCGCGGGCGAGGACAGGTCGAACCCGCCGAACTACGAGCAGTACTTC. Translating gives CASTAGEDRSNPPNYEQYF.

The chain is built from TRBV30 and TRBJ2-7; perhaps TRBD2 as D (6 bases). Germline CDR1 and CDR2: GTSNPN and SVGIG (reference sequence). V gave up 0 bases and J gave up 6 bases, with 9 bases separating them. The CDR3 is 12 residues long. The CDR3, as DNA: TGTGCCTGGAGTGTACTCGGGGGCGAGCAGTACTTC. Translating it yields CAWSVLGGEQYF.

The J gene is TRBJ1-1, the V gene TRBV6-6, with no clear D. Germline CDR1 is MNHNY and CDR2 is SVGAGI (reference sequence). Deletions cut 0 bases from V and 4 bases from J, with 9 bases between. This CDR3 spans 14 amino acids. For the CDR3, the DNA is TGTGCCAGCAGTTACTCGCAGGCGGGCACTGAAGCTTTCTTT. It is translated as CASSYSQAGTEAFF.

This clone has a count of ten or more. V usage is TRBV4-3 and J usage is TRBJ2-7; D possibly corresponds to TRBD1 (6 bases). The germline gives CDR1 LGHNA, CDR2 YSLEER. The CDR3 covers 16 residues. The V end was cut by 2 bases, the J end by 0 bases, with 14 bases between. Here the CDR3 reads CASSQPDSESSYEQYF. The CDR3 DNA sequence: TGCGCCAGCAGCCAACCGGACAGCGAAAGCTCCTACGAGCAGTACTTC.